These T cell receptor beta chains were read from a single sample in a study of tumor-infiltrating lymphocytes in primary liver carcinoma. TCRdb fed the multiplex PCR reads into MiXCR, producing one record per CDR3 protein. The sample carries 95,000 to 100,000 distinct CDR3 sequences, 65% to 75% recorded once. Specimen: liver tumor tissue from sampling region 2. These receptors originate from a woman aged 55 to 70 with primary liver carcinoma and hepatitis B virus infection. Each CDR3 is given with its conserved first and last residue. The D gene is left open where the match is weak. Where a row states a size, it is once, few, many or the class of an expanded clone; other rows omit it.

TGTGCTACAACAGCCCGGGGACTAGCGGCTTACGAGCAGTACTTC CATTARGLAAYEQYF TRBD2 TRBV10-3 - TRBJ2-7
TGCAGTGCTAGCGGACAGGGGGCCGACTACGAGCAGTACTTC CSASGQGADYEQYF TRBD1 TRBV20-1 few TRBJ2-7
TGTGCCAGCAAGGTAGCGGGAGTGGCAGAGACCCAGTACTTC CASKVAGVAETQYF TRBD2 TRBV28 many TRBJ2-5
TGTGCCAGCAGCTTCTCGGGAAGCACAGATACGCAGTATTTT CASSFSGSTDTQYF - TRBV7-9 many TRBJ2-3
TGTGCCAGCAGGACAGGGTACTGTCTTCCGCCCCAGCATTTT CASRTGYCLPPQHF TRBD1 TRBV12-3/TRBV12-4 - TRBJ1-5
TGTGCCAGCAGTGCGGATAGCAATCAGCCCCAGCATTTT CASSADSNQPQHF - TRBV2 few TRBJ1-5
TGTGCCAGCAGCTTATTGTTTCGGCCTCTGCGGACAGATACGCAGTATTTT CASSLLFRPLRTDTQYF - TRBV11-3 - TRBJ2-3
TGCGGTGCTAGAGAGGGGGAATACAATCAGCCCCAGCATTTT CGAREGEYNQPQHF - TRBV20-1 - TRBJ1-5
TGCGCCAGCAGCTTGGCCAGATCGGGGACCGGGGAGCTGCTTTTT CASSLARSGTGELLF - TRBV5-1 once TRBJ2-2
- CSVARGTVASGYPF - TRBV29-1 - TRBJ1-2
TGTGCCAACAGTGGCGTAAGGAGGTCCTCGCAGAGTGGTACGCAGTATTTT CANSGVRRSSQSGTQYF - TRBV28 - TRBJ2-3
TGTGCCAGCAGCGCCCTACTGGGGCGAGTGGGCAATCAGTCCCAGCATTTT CASSALLGRVGNQSQHF - TRBV7-8 - TRBJ1-5
TGTGCCAGCAGACAAAGCGGGAGCTCCTACAATGAGCAGTTCTTC CASRQSGSSYNEQFF TRBD2 TRBV25-1 few TRBJ2-1
TGTGTCAGCAGTTTGGGACACGGAAACTATGGCTACACCTTC CVSSLGHGNYGYTF - TRBV6-6 - TRBJ1-2
TGTGCGAGCAGCGCAGGGACCAAACAGCCCCAGCATTTT CASSAGTKQPQHF - TRBV6-1 - TRBJ1-5
TGTGCCAGCAGCTTAAGAGCGGGCACAAGCATAGATACGCAGTATTTT CASSLRAGTSIDTQYF - TRBV7-9 - TRBJ2-3
TGCAGCGTTGGGGGACAGGGAAATGAGCAGTTCTTC CSVGGQGNEQFF TRBD1 TRBV29-1 many TRBJ2-1
TGTGCCAGCAGTTTAGGGACAAGGGACTCCCTCGAGCAGTACTTC CASSLGTRDSLEQYF - TRBV11-3 - TRBJ2-7